The 18 T cell receptor beta chains listed next were all sequenced from one sample in a study of cytomegalovirus exposure and HLA in healthy donors. In the PCR, 60 Vbeta and 13 Jbeta primers were used. Profiling relied on immunoSEQ multiplex PCR, and the TCRdb table lists in-frame clones only, not all of them. The sample comprises some 120,000 clones, roughly 80% of which are singletons, and approximately 4% rests with the top ten. The sample was PBMCs. Receptors originate from a man younger than 35 in good health and CMV-seropositive.

The chain carries TRBV5-6 and TRBJ2-5; D not resolved. CDR1 is SGHDT, CDR2 YYEEEE, per germline. Trimming removed 0 bases from V and 3 bases from J, with 6 bases in between. This CDR3 has 13 residues. The CDR3 nucleotides read TGTGCCAGCAGCTTGGTCCCAGAAGAGACCCAGTACTTC. This gives the protein CASSLVPEETQYF.

The chain uses TRBV5-1 and TRBJ1-5; TRBD1 agrees at 9 bases. J lost 5 bases, V lost 4 bases, and 7 bases had no gene match. The CDR3 runs 15 residues. The germline gives CDR1 SGHRS, CDR2 YFSETQ. The CDR3 region is CASSPTGGGDQPQHF. CDR3 DNA: TGCGCCAGCAGCCCAACAGGGGGCGGCGATCAGCCCCAGCATTTT.

This clone was found a few times. The V call is TRBV5-8, the J call TRBJ1-4, with D possibly TRBD1 on 6 matching bases. The CDR3 runs 16 residues. V was pared by 4 bases and J by 0 bases, with 13 bases between. CDR1 and CDR2 from the germline V gene are SGHTS and YDEGEE. CDR3 coding DNA: TGTGCCAGCAGCCCTGGACAGCCAACAACTAATGAAAAACTGTTTTTT. Residues: CASSPGQPTTNEKLFF. The full variable domain, in which reference TRBV5-8 and TRBJ1-4 provide the parts outside the CDR3, is EAGVTQSPTHLIKTRGQQATLRCSPISGHTSVYWYQQALGLGLQFLLWYDEGEERNRGNFPPRFSGRQFPNYSSELNVNALELEDSALYLCASSPGQPTTNEKLFFGSGTQLSVL.

The V and J genes are TRBV6-1 and TRBJ2-3; D call uncertain. Looked up from germline, CDR1 is MNHNS and CDR2 is SASEGT. The CDR3 is made up of 14 amino acids. Between the trimmed V and J ends, which lost 2 bases and 6 bases, there was a span of 12 bases. The CDR3 region has the DNA TGTGCCAGCAGTGAACAGGTCGGCTCGGATACGCAGTATTTT. This gives the protein CASSEQVGSDTQYF.

The rearrangement uses TRBV10-2 and TRBJ1-5; D gene unclear. The germline CDR1 and CDR2 sequences are WSHSY and SAAADI. V gave up 6 bases and J gave up 1 base, with 7 bases separating them. The CDR3 runs to 13 residues. The CDR3 loop is CASSRESNQPQHF. In nucleotides, the CDR3 is TGCGCCAGCAGCCGGGAGAGCAATCAGCCCCAGCATTTT.

This chain uses TRBV5-1 with TRBJ2-3, with 8 bases aligning to TRBD2. The trim removed 0 bases at V and 1 base at J, leaving 4 bases unmatched. The germline V gene encodes CDR1 SGHRS and CDR2 YFSETQ. The CDR3 contains 16 residues. The CDR3 coding sequence is TGCGCCAGCAGCTTGGAGTCGGGAGGGCGCACAGATACGCAGTATTTT. This encodes CASSLESGGRTDTQYF.

The chain recombines TRBV7-2 with TRBJ1-4, with 7 bases lining up with TRBD1. The germline gives CDR1 SGHTA, CDR2 FQGNSA. The V gene end was trimmed by 5 bases and the J gene end by 0 bases; junction bases not matched to a gene: 6. This CDR3 spans 16 amino acids. The CDR3 DNA sequence: TGTGCCAGCAGCGTCCGAACAGGGGCAACTAATGAAAAACTGTTTTTT. This gives the protein CASSVRTGATNEKLFF.

In its sample, this clone was seen a few times. CDR3 sequence: CAISDPGKNTEAFF. The CDR3 nucleotides read TGTGCCATCAGTGATCCAGGGAAGAACACTGAAGCTTTCTTT. The chain links TRBV10-3 to TRBJ1-1, with D perhaps matching TRBD1 (5 bases). In germline, CDR1 is ENHRY, CDR2 SYGVKD. V was pared by 3 bases and J by 1 base, with 9 bases between. This CDR3 has 14 residues.

This clone was detected only a few times. The V and J genes are TRBV15 and TRBJ2-7; 7 bases align to TRBD1. The V and J ends lost 5 bases and 4 bases, in that order; junction bases with no gene match: 17. Per germline, CDR1 LNHNV and CDR2 YYDKDF (reference sequence). The CDR3 contains 17 residues. In DNA form, the CDR3 reads TGTGCCACCAGCGGCCGGGACAGCCTAGAAATTTATTACGAGCAGTACTTC. It yields the protein CATSGRDSLEIYYEQYF. The variable domain in full, with the rest retrieved from reference TRBV15 and TRBJ2-7, is DAMVIQNPRYQVTQFGKPVTLSCSQTLNHNVMYWYQQKSSQAPKLLFHYYDKDFNNEADTPDNFQSRRPNTSFCFLDIRSPGLGDTAMYLCATSGRDSLEIYYEQYFGPGTRLTVT.

The V and J genes are TRBV12-5 and TRBJ2-2, with D hard to call. V lost 2 bases, J lost 4 bases, and 11 bases lay in between. This CDR3 has 15 amino acids. Germline values: CDR1 LGHNT, CDR2 FRNRAP. The CDR3 nucleotides read TGTGCTAGTGGTTTGTCTCCGGAGTCCACCGGGGAGCTGTTTTTT. Amino acids: CASGLSPESTGELFF.

The chain joins TRBV15 to TRBJ2-1; the D gene is possibly TRBD2 (6 bases). The CDR3 consists of 15 residues. Per the germline V gene, CDR1 is LNHNV and CDR2 is YYDKDF (reference sequence). The germline V and J ends were trimmed by 8 bases and 4 bases, with 18 bases remaining between them. CDR3 loop: CATQVAAGRYNEQFF. CDR3 in DNA: TGTGCCACCCAGGTCGCGGCGGGGAGGTACAATGAGCAGTTCTTC.

V gene TRBV4-3 combines with J gene TRBJ2-7; TRBD1 is a possible D gene (6 bases). V was shortened by 3 bases and J by 0 bases, with 18 bases between the two germline ends. Germline values: CDR1 LGHNA, CDR2 YSLEER. This CDR3 is 17 amino acids long. This CDR3 reads CASSQDFRGASSYEQYF. CDR3 nucleotide sequence: TGCGCCAGCAGCCAGGACTTCAGGGGCGCGAGCTCCTACGAGCAGTACTTC.

V gene TRBV30 combines with J gene TRBJ1-1; D is unresolved. The V end lost 0 bases, the J end lost 0 bases, and 8 bases lay between the germline ends. The CDR3 consists of 14 residues. Looked up from germline, CDR1 is GTSNPN and CDR2 is SVGIG (reference sequence). CDR3 amino acids: CAWSVVGVNTEAFF. In DNA, the CDR3 is TGTGCCTGGAGTGTCGTCGGGGTGAACACTGAAGCTTTCTTT.

CDR3 DNA sequence: TGTGCCAGCAGCTTAGCCCAGGGGAACTCTGGAAACACCATATATTTT. Its translation is CASSLAQGNSGNTIYF. The rearrangement links TRBV7-6 to TRBJ1-3, with D perhaps matching TRBD1 (6 bases). CDR3 length equals 16 residues. Per the germline V gene, CDR1 is SGHVS and CDR2 is FNYEAQ. V was clipped by 0 bases and J by 0 bases, with 9 bases between them.

The V gene is TRBV19, the J gene TRBJ2-7; 10 bases line up with TRBD2. J lost 4 bases, V lost 6 bases, and 15 bases had no gene match. The CDR3 is 17 amino acids. CDR1 LNHDA and CDR2 SQIVND come from the germline V gene (reference sequence). The CDR3, as DNA: TGTGCCAGTAGCATCGGTGGACTAGCGGACGAAGGTTACGAGCAGTACTTC. The encoded protein is CASSIGGLADEGYEQYF.

The chain links TRBV2 to TRBJ1-2, with a weak D call TRBD1 (5 bases). V lost 3 bases, J lost 4 bases, and 27 bases lay in between. In germline, CDR1 is SNHLY, CDR2 FYNNEI. The CDR3 totals 19 residues. The CDR3 bases are TGTGCCAGCAGTGATACTCCTGATGGGGGGGAACCCTCTACCTATGGCTACACCTTC. It codes for CASSDTPDGGEPSTYGYTF.

This clone was picked up one time. This rearrangement joins TRBV10-3 to TRBJ1-1; possibly TRBD1 for D (6 bases). Germline V lookup: CDR1 ENHRY, CDR2 SYGVKD. The CDR3 loop spans 15 amino acids. Trimming cost V 7 bases and J 1 base, with 16 bases left between them. The CDR3 here is CAITQMPDRNTEAFF. The DNA for the CDR3 is TGTGCCATCACCCAAATGCCGGACAGGAACACTGAAGCTTTCTTT.

This clone was counted between two and nine times. This chain uses TRBV14 with TRBJ1-2; D perhaps matches TRBD1 (6 bases). The CDR3 covers 13 residues. Germline assignment: CDR1 SGHDN and CDR2 FVKESK. V lost 2 bases and J lost 7, with 11 bases in between. The CDR3 region is CASSQTGSGGYTF. CDR3 nucleotides: TGTGCCAGCAGCCAAACAGGGTCCGGTGGCTACACCTTC.